This passage covers 27 T cell receptor beta chains from one sample sequenced in a study of regulatory T cells in long-lasting Graves disease. Noted time point: persistent/refractory GD, antithyroid drugs over 5 years with positive TRAb. The TCR library was prepared using RNA isolated from PBMCs. Relying on iRepertoire HTBI primers and Arm-PCR of CDR3 regions, the team built TCR beta libraries. MiXCR, run by TCRdb on the multiplex PCR reads, gives a single entry per CDR3 protein. The profile covers 400,000 or so distinct CDR3 sequences, with 20% to 25% appearing a single time and approximately 28% taken by the ten largest. The material was peripheral blood mononuclear cells (PBMCs), obtained when the disease was refractory, from a patient treated with antithyroid drugs. All receptors come from a female donor with Graves disease.

The chain combines TRBV6-1 with TRBJ1-6; D unclear. V was shortened by 6 bases and J by 9 bases, with 9 bases between the two germline ends. The germline CDR1 and CDR2 sequences are MNHNS and SASEGT. This CDR3 region has 12 residues. The CDR3 coding sequence is TGTGCCAGCAGCAGACGGACTTCACCCCTCCACTTT. As protein: CASSRRTSPLHF.

This clonotype was observed a few times. The chain uses TRBV30 and TRBJ1-6; tentative D call: TRBD1 (5 bases). The CDR3 covers 15 residues. Germline values: CDR1 GTSNPN, CDR2 SVGIG (reference sequence). V was shortened by 1 base and J by 2 bases, with 9 bases between the two germline ends. DNA for the CDR3: TGTGCCTGGAGTGCCGGGGGTCCCTATAATTCACCCCTCCACTTT. Encoded protein: CAWSAGGPYNSPLHF.

To note about this clonotype: At one of its ends the junction is not consistent with the germline gene, which may arise from a read error. This chain links TRBV2 with TRBJ1-2; no reliable D call. This CDR3 contains 13 residues. The germline V gene encodes CDR1 SNHLY and CDR2 FYNNEI. In DNA, the CDR3 is TGTGCCAGCAGTGATTTCAACATCTATGGCCACACCTTC. Protein: CASSDFNIYGHTF.

The chain is built from TRBV29-1 and TRBJ1-5; 9 bases match TRBD1. CDR3 length: 15 amino acids. Unmatched junction bases numbered 8, after V lost 4 bases and J lost 4 bases. Germline V CDR1 and CDR2: SQVTM, ANQGSEA. The CDR3 DNA follows: TGCAGCGTTGGGACAGGGGAGAGTTTGAATCAGCCCCAGCATTTT. It encodes CSVGTGESLNQPQHF.

This clonotype appeared a few times. This chain links TRBV28 with TRBJ2-7, with D unresolved. V was trimmed by 3 bases and J by 1 base, leaving 10 bases between them. The CDR3 loop spans 14 amino acids. Germline V gives CDR1 MDHEN, CDR2 SYDVKM. The CDR3 region has the DNA TGTGCCAGCAGTTTCTTTGTTTCGTCCTACGAGCAGTACTTC. Amino acid sequence: CASSFFVSSYEQYF.

As for this clonotype: A much larger clone lies a single base off, so this may be a read error. The V call is TRBV2, the J call TRBJ2-7; D is perhaps TRBD2 (6 bases). Germline V gene lookup returns CDR1 SNHLY and CDR2 FYNNEI. Trimming removed 8 bases from V and 2 bases from J, with 13 bases in between. The CDR3 consists of 13 residues. The CDR3 region is CASLEGGPYEQYF. The CDR3 coding sequence is TGTGCCAGCCTTGAGGGAGGACCCTACGAGCAGTACTTC.

This clonotype has only a few counts. V usage is TRBV29-1 and J usage is TRBJ1-1; no definite D call. Germline-derived CDR1 and CDR2 are SQVTM and ANQGSEA. V lost 2 bases and J lost 5, with 12 bases in between. The CDR3 totals 13 residues. The CDR3 loop is CSVELLVRTEAFF. The DNA for the CDR3 is TGCAGCGTTGAACTTCTGGTGAGAACTGAAGCTTTCTTT.

As to this clonotype: It may be a read error: a sequence one base away is much more abundant. The chain carries TRBV6-2 or TRBV6-3 and TRBJ1-2; maybe TRBD1 (6 bases). Germline-derived CDR1 and CDR2 are MNHEY and SVGEGT. This CDR3 has 14 residues. Trimming removed 7 bases from V and 4 bases from J, with 16 bases in between. CDR3 DNA sequence: TGTGCCAGCAATTTCGGGACATCTATCTATGGCTACACCTTC. Translation gives CASNFGTSIYGYTF.

The chain combines TRBV19 with TRBJ1-2, with D perhaps matching TRBD1 (6 bases). The CDR3 is made up of 14 amino acids. Trimming pared 5 bases from V and 2 bases from J, leaving 12 bases between. Germline V gene data show CDR1 as LNHDA and CDR2 as SQIVND (reference sequence). For the CDR3, the DNA is TGTGCCAGTAGTTTTGGACAGTTAAACTATGGCTACACCTTC. Translated, it gives CASSFGQLNYGYTF. The full variable domain, its missing parts supplied by reference TRBV19 and TRBJ1-2, is DGGITQSPKYLFRKEGQNVTLSCEQNLNHDAMYWYRQDPGQGLRLIYYSQIVNDFQKGDIAEGYSVSREKKESFPLTVTSAQKNPTAFYLCASSFGQLNYGYTFGSGTRLTVV.

There are a few counts of this clonotype. The genes are TRBV28 and TRBJ1-5, with TRBD1 matching 12 bases. Germline lookup yields CDR1 MDHEN and CDR2 SYDVKM. With V trimmed by 3 bases and J by 3 bases, 3 bases remained unmatched. The CDR3 runs to 16 residues. The CDR3 DNA reads TGTGCCAGCAGTTTGGGGACAGGGGGCTACAATCAGCCCCAGCATTTT. Protein product: CASSLGTGGYNQPQHF.

Only a few counts were recorded for this clonotype. The V call is TRBV29-1, the J call TRBJ1-1, with D maybe TRBD1 (5 bases). There are 13 residues in the CDR3. V was shortened by 0 bases and J by 11 bases, with 16 bases between the two germline ends. The germline gives CDR1 SQVTM, CDR2 ANQGSEA. CDR3 region: CSVEDQVAGYAFF. DNA of the CDR3: TGCAGCGTTGAAGATCAGGTGGCAGGGTACGCTTTCTTT.

J is TRBJ2-4 and V is TRBV6-1, with 9 bases that match TRBD1. The CDR3 runs to 15 residues. J lost 5 bases, V lost 6 bases, and 8 bases had no gene match. Per the germline V gene, CDR1 is MNHNS and CDR2 is SASEGT. For the CDR3, the DNA is TGTGCCAGCAGCGCATTACAGGGGGCAGAAAACATTCAGTACTTC. This translates into CASSALQGAENIQYF.

This clonotype came up many times. One junction end does not reproduce the germline sequence, and a read error may be involved. V usage is TRBV5-1 and J usage is TRBJ1-1; TRBD1 matches at 8 bases. The CDR3 has 14 residues. Germline CDR1 SGHRS, CDR2 YFSETQ. The CDR3 sequence is CASSLSGQGLQAFF. The CDR3 nucleotides read TGTGCCAGCAGCTTGTCAGGACAGGGCCTACAAGCTTTCTTT.

This clonotype was recorded at least ten times. V and J are TRBV7-2 and TRBJ2-7; 14 bases are shared with TRBD2. Per germline, CDR1 SGHTA and CDR2 FQGNSA. The CDR3 covers 16 residues. Trimming took 6 bases from V and 8 from J; bases not matched to a gene: 12. DNA of the CDR3: TGTGCCAGCAGGGAGGGTGGTAGGACTAGCGGGAGGCAGCAGTACTTC. Translation: CASREGGRTSGRQQYF.

This clonotype has a count of ten or more. This rearrangement joins TRBV2 to TRBJ2-2; TRBD1 matches 8 bases. V dropped 6 bases and J dropped 4; count of bases not matched to a gene: 7. CDR3 length: 15 residues. CDR1 and CDR2 from the germline V gene are SNHLY and FYNNEI. CDR3 loop: CASSGQGLGTGELFF. The CDR3 DNA sequence: TGTGCCAGCAGCGGACAGGGATTGGGCACCGGGGAGCTGTTTTTT.

On this clonotype itself: This may come from a read error, since a much larger clone is one base off. The genes are TRBV11-2 and TRBJ2-7; TRBD1 agrees at 9 bases. This CDR3 has 14 residues. Germline values: CDR1 SGHAT, CDR2 FQNNGV. CDR3 DNA: TGTGCCGGCAGCTTCGCGGACAGGGGCGGCGAGCAGTACTTC. It encodes CAGSFADRGGEQYF. Full variable domain (missing parts from reference TRBV11-2 and TRBJ2-7): EAGVAQSPRYKIIEKRQSVAFWCNPISGHATLYWYQQILGQGPKLLIQFQNNGVVDDSQLPKDRFSAERLKGVDSTLKIQPAKLEDSAVYLCAGSFADRGGEQYFGPGTRLTVT.

This rearrangement joins TRBV4-3 to TRBJ2-7, with 7 bases identical to TRBD1. The CDR3 is made up of 14 amino acids. The trim removed 4 bases at V and 4 bases at J, leaving 7 bases unmatched. CDR1 is LGHNA and CDR2 is YSLEER in the germline V gene. CDR3 in amino acids: CASSLRTGTYEQYF. CDR3 nucleotides: TGCGCCAGCAGCCTTCGGACAGGAACTTACGAGCAGTACTTC.

In its sample, this clonotype was seen a few times. This chain uses TRBV12-3 or TRBV12-4 with TRBJ1-1, with 10 bases fitting TRBD1. The length of the CDR3 is 15 residues. V lost 6 bases, J lost 4 bases, and 8 bases stayed unmatched. CDR3 DNA: TGTGCCAGCAGCCCTAGGGACAGGGGTCTCACTGAAGCTTTCTTT. It specifies CASSPRDRGLTEAFF.

This clonotype was counted at least ten times. The V and J genes are TRBV28 and TRBJ1-1; D is unclear. The germline V and J ends were trimmed by 6 bases and 13 bases, with 27 bases remaining between them. This CDR3 has 15 residues. Germline V gene sequence: CDR1 MDHEN, CDR2 SYDVKM. CDR3 nucleotides: TGTGCCAGCAGACCCACCCCTGGGCACTCTTTTCCTTGTTTCTTT. Protein sequence: CASRPTPGHSFPCFF.

In this sample, this clonotype turned up many times. The V gene is TRBV6-1, the J gene TRBJ1-5; D not certain. There are 14 residues in the CDR3. V was cut by 2 bases and J by 1 base, with 6 bases left in between. Germline CDR1 reads MNHNS; CDR2 reads SASEGT. The CDR3 loop is CASSEFGSNQPQHF. CDR3 bases: TGTGCCAGCAGTGAATTCGGCAGCAATCAGCCCCAGCATTTT.

On this clonotype: A clone one base away is much larger, so this may be a read error. V usage is TRBV6-1 and J usage is TRBJ1-1; D may be TRBD1 (5 bases). This CDR3 region has 16 residues. The germline V gene encodes CDR1 MNHNS and CDR2 SASEGT. CDR3 DNA sequence: TGTGCCGGCAGTCTATTCGGCGCAGGGTTCAACACTGAAGCTTTCTTT. It is translated as CAGSLFGAGFNTEAFF.

The chain is built from TRBV4-1 and TRBJ1-2; tentative D call: TRBD1 (5 bases). The CDR3 is made up of 15 amino acids. Germline values: CDR1 MGHRA, CDR2 YSYEKL. V gave up 1 base and J gave up 7 bases, with 16 bases separating them. CDR3 sequence: CASSQGWEGSGGYTF. The CDR3, as DNA: TGCGCCAGCAGCCAAGGGTGGGAGGGGTCGGGTGGCTACACCTTC.

J is TRBJ1-1 and V is TRBV10-3, with D uncertain. Germline V gene lookup returns CDR1 ENHRY and CDR2 SYGVKD. The CDR3 spans 13 residues. Trimming cost V 10 bases and J 2 bases, with 14 bases left between them. Written as DNA, the CDR3 is TGTGCCACCTTCGTCGGGATTAACACTGAAGCTTTCTTT. This sequence encodes CATFVGINTEAFF.

The chain has TRBV6-2 or TRBV6-3 and TRBJ1-6; no firm D call. The germline CDR1 and CDR2 sequences are MNHEY and SVGEGT. V was trimmed by 5 bases and J by 12 bases, leaving 14 bases between them. This CDR3 region has 13 residues. The CDR3 nucleotides are TGTGCCAGCAGTGCCACCATCGGACGACCCCTCCACTTT. It specifies CASSATIGRPLHF.

The rearrangement links TRBV20-1 to TRBJ2-3; 13 positions agree with TRBD2. The CDR3 is 16 residues long. Germline CDR1 and CDR2: DFQATT and SNEGSKA (reference sequence). The V segment lost 7 bases and the J segment 1 base; nucleotides outside the gene matches: 8. CDR3 sequence (DNA): TGCAGTGGGGGTACTAGCGGGAGGGGGGGCACAGATACGCAGTATTTT. It translates to CSGGTSGRGGTDTQYF.

This clonotype was counted between two and nine times. This rearrangement joins TRBV29-1 to TRBJ1-1; possibly TRBD1 for D (6 bases). The CDR3 length is 12 residues. Deletions cut 6 bases from V and 0 bases from J, with 8 bases between. CDR1 SQVTM and CDR2 ANQGSEA come from the germline V gene. The CDR3 spells CSVRTVNTEAFF. The CDR3 coding sequence is TGCAGCGTCCGGACAGTGAACACTGAAGCTTTCTTT. Full variable domain (outside the CDR3, taken from reference TRBV29-1 and TRBJ1-1): SAVISQKPSRDICQRGTSLTIQCQVDSQVTMMFWYRQQPGQSLTLIATANQGSEATYESGFVIDKFPISRPNLTFSTLTVSNMSPEDSSIYLCSVRTVNTEAFFGQGTRLTVV.

With regard to this clonotype: Given a much more abundant clone one base away, this may be a read error. Written as DNA, the CDR3 is TGTGCCAGCAGCTTGTACAGGGGTAACATTGAAGCTTTCTTT. As protein: CASSLYRGNIEAFF. The chain carries TRBV7-2 and TRBJ1-1, with TRBD1 matching over 7 bases. Germline CDR1 is SGHTA and CDR2 is FQGNSA. This CDR3 spans 14 amino acids.